Listed here are 12 T cell receptor beta chains from one sample, sequenced in a study of low-dose radiotherapy and immunotherapy resistance in tumors. TRAV- and TRBV-specific primers, spanning alpha and beta chains, primed first-strand cDNA. A roughly 19-cycle PCR with a constant-region primer and V-primer adapter amplified TCRs. From the reads, TCRdb called clonotypes with MiXCR, one entry per CDR3 protein. The sample contains approximately 11,000 distinct CDR3 sequences, less than 75% of which appear only once. The receptors derive from a human donor with advanced metastatic prostate, ovarian, gallbladder or colorectal cancer (not recorded which). This table probably holds off-target reads from a library built for another chain.

This clonotype came up once. The chain uses TRBV29-1 and TRBJ2-5, with 10 bases aligning to TRBD2. V lost 2 bases, J lost 3 bases, and 9 bases stayed unmatched. The CDR3 contains 16 residues. CDR1 is SQVTM and CDR2 is ANQGSEA in the germline V gene. CDR3 sequence reads: CSVESPNTSGKETQYF. The CDR3 DNA follows: TGCAGCGTTGAATCTCCCAATACTAGCGGGAAAGAGACCCAGTACTTC. The variable domain in full, with the rest retrieved from reference TRBV29-1 and TRBJ2-5, is SAVISQKPSRDICQRGTSLTIQCQVDSQVTMMFWYRQQPGQSLTLIATANQGSEATYESGFVIDKFPISRPNLTFSTLTVSNMSPEDSSIYLCSVESPNTSGKETQYFGPGTRLLVL.

The J gene is TRBJ2-2, the V gene TRBV29-1; 10 bases agree with TRBD1. The V segment lost 5 bases and the J segment 6 bases; nucleotides outside the gene matches: 6. This CDR3 region has 14 residues. CDR1 is SQVTM, CDR2 ANQGSEA, per germline. The CDR3 coding sequence is TGCAGCGTTTCGACAGGGGGCAGAGCCGGGGAGCTGTTTTTT. Its protein is CSVSTGGRAGELFF.

The chain employs TRBV5-1 and TRBJ1-1, with D uncertain. Germline V CDR1 and CDR2: SGHRS, YFSETQ. V shed 2 bases and J shed 4 bases, with 18 bases lying between them. The CDR3 totals 16 residues. This chain's CDR3 is CASSFYGGNLPTEAFF. In DNA, the CDR3 is TGCGCCAGCAGCTTCTACGGCGGAAACCTACCCACTGAAGCTTTCTTT. Looking up the rest from reference TRBV5-1 and TRBJ1-1 gives the full variable domain: KAGVTQTPRYLIKTRGQQVTLSCSPISGHRSVSWYQQTPGQGLQFLFEYFSETQRNKGNFPGRFSGRQFSNSRSEMNVSTLELGDSALYLCASSFYGGNLPTEAFFGQGTRLTVV.

This clonotype has only a few counts. The chain couples TRBV7-2 to TRBJ1-1; tentatively, D is TRBD1 (5 bases). V was pared by 1 base and J by 4 bases, with 13 bases between. The germline V gene has CDR1 SGHTA and CDR2 FQGNSA. This CDR3 spans 15 amino acids. CDR3 in amino acids: CASSLEVRVGTEAFF. CDR3 coding DNA: TGTGCCAGCAGCTTAGAAGTCAGGGTGGGCACTGAAGCTTTCTTT.

The chain recombines TRBV27 with TRBJ1-3; the match to TRBD1 covers 9 bases. The CDR3 is 13 residues long. CDR1 is MNHEY and CDR2 is SMNVEV in the germline V gene (reference sequence). V shed 6 bases, J shed 8 bases, and the junction held 5 bases outside the gene matches. The DNA of the CDR3 is TGTGCCAGCAGACGGGACAGGGAAGACACCATATATTTT. Its translation: CASRRDREDTIYF.

The V gene is TRBV10-3, the J gene TRBJ1-6; TRBD1 might be the D (6 bases). This CDR3 region has 13 residues. V lost 6 bases to trimming and J lost 8 bases, with 11 bases between them. Looked up from germline, CDR1 is ENHRY and CDR2 is SYGVKD. CDR3 region: CAIRDSRDSPLHF. The CDR3 DNA sequence: TGTGCCATCAGGGACAGTCGGGATTCACCCCTCCACTTT.

V and J are TRBV19 and TRBJ2-3; 7 nucleotides match TRBD2. V was clipped by 6 bases and J by 2 bases; unmatched bases: 8. The CDR3 sequence is 15 residues long. From germline, CDR1 is LNHDA and CDR2 SQIVND (reference sequence). CDR3 in amino acids: CASSLSGRVTDTQYF. The CDR3 DNA reads as TGTGCCAGTAGCCTATCGGGGAGGGTCACAGATACGCAGTATTTT.

The V call is TRBV6-5, the J call TRBJ1-2, with D tentatively TRBD1 (5 bases). The V and J ends lost 0 bases and 6 bases respectively, with 8 bases between them. CDR3 length equals 13 residues. Germline V gene data show CDR1 as MNHEY and CDR2 as SVGAGI. As DNA, the CDR3 is TGTGCCAGCAGTTACTCGGAGACAGATGGCTACACCTTC. Translation gives CASSYSETDGYTF.

This clonotype was seen more than once but under ten times. The V call is TRBV15, the J call TRBJ1-2; unclear D gene. V lost 1 base and J lost 5, with 11 bases in between. CDR1 and CDR2 (germline): LNHNV, YYDKDF (reference sequence). The CDR3 extends over 14 amino acids. The CDR3 region has the DNA TGTGCCACCAGCAGAGCCTGGGCCGGGTATGGCTACACCTTC. Residues: CATSRAWAGYGYTF. Combining the CDR3 with reference TRBV15 and TRBJ1-2 gives the whole variable domain DAMVIQNPRYQVTQFGKPVTLSCSQTLNHNVMYWYQQKSSQAPKLLFHYYDKDFNNEADTPDNFQSRRPNTSFCFLDIRSPGLGDTAMYLCATSRAWAGYGYTFGSGTRLTVV.

The chain combines TRBV4-2 with TRBJ1-1; D call uncertain. V was clipped by 1 base and J by 1 base, with 7 bases between them. The CDR3 has 14 amino acids. Looked up from germline, CDR1 is LGHNA and CDR2 is YNFKEQ. The CDR3 coding sequence is TGTGCCAGCAGCCAAGTCTCAGAGAACACTGAAGCTTTCTTT. Encoded protein: CASSQVSENTEAFF.

There are a few counts of this clonotype. The rearrangement links TRBV18 to TRBJ2-5, with 8 positions matching TRBD2. After removal of 6 bases from V and 5 bases from J, the junction contained 20 bases not matched to a gene. Germline lookup yields CDR1 KGHSH and CDR2 LQKENI. The CDR3 is 18 residues long. DNA for the CDR3: TGTGCCAGCTCCCAGCCAGCGGGGGTATACGGCGTCGGGGAGACCCAGTACTTC. This codes for CASSQPAGVYGVGETQYF. Full variable domain (rest looked up from reference TRBV18 and TRBJ2-5): NAGVMQNPRHLVRRRGQEARLRCSPMKGHSHVYWYRQLPEEGLKFMVYLQKENIIDESGMPKERFSAEFPKEGPSILRIQQVVRGDSAAYFCASSQPAGVYGVGETQYFGPGTRLLVL.

The chain couples TRBV5-5 to TRBJ2-7, with 12 bases fitting TRBD1. V trimming: 0 bases; J trimming: 4 bases; junction bases outside the gene matches: 5. CDR1 and CDR2 (germline): SGHKS, YYEKEE (reference sequence). This CDR3 is built from 16 residues. This CDR3 is CASSLVPGQGAYEQYF. The CDR3 DNA is TGTGCCAGCAGCTTGGTACCGGGACAGGGGGCGTACGAGCAGTACTTC.